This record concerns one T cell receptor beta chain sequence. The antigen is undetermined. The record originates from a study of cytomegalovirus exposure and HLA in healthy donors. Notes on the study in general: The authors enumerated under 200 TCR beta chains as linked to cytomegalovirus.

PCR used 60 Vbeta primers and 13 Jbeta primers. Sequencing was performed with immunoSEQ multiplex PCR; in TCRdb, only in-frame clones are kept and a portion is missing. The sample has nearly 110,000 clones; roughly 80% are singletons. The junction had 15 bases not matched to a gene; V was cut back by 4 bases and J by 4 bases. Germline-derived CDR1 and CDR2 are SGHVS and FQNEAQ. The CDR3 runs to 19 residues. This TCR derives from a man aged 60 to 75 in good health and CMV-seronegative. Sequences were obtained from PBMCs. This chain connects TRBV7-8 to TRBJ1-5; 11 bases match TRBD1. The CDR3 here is CASSYYMDRGRGNNQPQHF. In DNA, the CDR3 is TGTGCCAGCAGCTACTACATGGACAGGGGGCGCGGGAATAATCAGCCCCAGCATTTT.